This T cell receptor beta chain was identified in a study of T-cell memory formation after mild COVID-19. The CDR3 length is 13 residues. Germline V gene data show CDR1 as PRHDT and CDR2 as FYEKMQ (reference sequence). Between the trimmed V and J ends, which lost 6 bases and 7 bases, there was a span of 15 bases. cDNA libraries for TCR alpha and TCR beta, carrying sample barcodes and UMIs, came from 5'RACE with constant-segment primers. TCRdb fed the 5' RACE reads into MiXCR, producing one record per CDR3 protein. Of more than 450,000 distinct CDR3 sequences detected, under 20% appear once; the ten largest clones hold around 13%. This clonotype was recorded a few times.

This sequence joins TRBV13 and TRBJ1-2; D ambiguous. The clonotype was recovered from an adult woman who had mild COVID-19 (a few samples of this study predate the infection). Cell type and time point are not known. Sequenced input: PBMCs or a T cell subset sorted from them (not recorded which). The chain's CDR3 is CASSSQEALGYTF. DNA of the CDR3: TGTGCCAGCAGTAGTCAGGAGGCGCTTGGCTACACCTTC. Combining the CDR3 with reference TRBV13 and TRBJ1-2 gives the whole variable domain AAGVIQSPRHLIKEKRETATLKCYPIPRHDTVYWYQQGPGQDPQFLISFYEKMQSDKGSIPDRFSAQQFSDYHSELNMSSLELGDSALYFCASSSQEALGYTFGSGTRLTVV.